The 27 T cell receptor beta chains presented below share a single source sample, sequenced in a study of OX40 agonist ivuxolimab in advanced cancers. Clones were read by immunoSEQ multiplex PCR, and TCRdb kept only the in-frame ones, dropping some. The table includes roughly 49,000 clones, roughly 80% detected once. The sample consisted of CD4+ or CD8+ T cells sorted from blood, taken in a trial of the OX40 agonist ivuxolimab. The origin of the receptors is an adult with an advanced solid tumor such as melanoma, head and neck, liver or kidney cancer.

The rearrangement joins TRBV7-6 to TRBJ2-6, with 8 nucleotides matching TRBD2. Germline V gene sequence: CDR1 SGHVS, CDR2 FNYEAQ. Trimming removed 0 bases from V and 2 bases from J; junction bases left unmatched: 3. CDR3 length equals 17 residues. CDR3 DNA: TGTGCCAGCAGCTTAGCCAGCGGGAGTGCTGGGGCCAACGTCCTGACTTTC. It specifies CASSLASGSAGANVLTF.

The rearrangement joins TRBV27 to TRBJ2-2, with 10 bases fitting TRBD2. The CDR3 extends over 17 amino acids. V lost 1 base, J lost 3 bases, and 5 bases stayed unmatched. Germline V gene sequence: CDR1 MNHEY, CDR2 SMNVEV (reference sequence). CDR3 in amino acids: CASSLFGLAEDTGELFF. CDR3 DNA sequence: TGTGCCAGCAGTTTATTTGGACTAGCGGAGGACACCGGGGAGCTGTTTTTT.

V usage is TRBV11-2 and J usage is TRBJ2-5; D is unclear. The germline V and J ends were trimmed by 3 bases and 5 bases, with 4 bases remaining between them. CDR1 is SGHAT, CDR2 FQNNGV, per germline. The length of the CDR3 is 11 residues. The CDR3 sequence is CASSLKETQYF. CDR3 DNA sequence: TGTGCCAGCAGCTTGAAGGAGACCCAGTACTTC.

The rearrangement joins TRBV28 to TRBJ2-5; the D gene is possibly TRBD2 (5 bases). Germline V gives CDR1 MDHEN, CDR2 SYDVKM. V gave up 2 bases and J gave up 5 bases, with 15 bases separating them. This CDR3 region has 15 residues. CDR3: CASSLGGSAGETQYF. CDR3 bases: TGTGCCAGCAGTTTAGGCGGTTCGGCGGGTGAGACCCAGTACTTC.

This chain joins TRBV7-8 and TRBJ2-7, with a weak D call TRBD2 (5 bases). From germline, CDR1 is SGHVS and CDR2 FQNEAQ. V was cut by 4 bases and J by 3 bases, with 10 bases left in between. This CDR3 contains 13 residues. CDR3: CASSYLAFYEQYF. The CDR3 DNA sequence: TGTGCCAGCAGCTATCTAGCCTTCTACGAGCAGTACTTC.

The chain has TRBV28 and TRBJ1-2; D is unclear. Germline V CDR1 and CDR2: MDHEN, SYDVKM. With 4 bases removed from V and 5 bases from J, the gap between germline ends came to 14 bases. The CDR3 spans 14 residues. The CDR3 region has the DNA TGTGCCAGCAGTTCCCAGGCGGTTAGGTATGGCTACACCTTC. Translated, it gives CASSSQAVRYGYTF.

The J gene is TRBJ2-1, the V gene TRBV6-1; the D gene could be TRBD1 or TRBD2 (6 bases each). Germline V CDR1 and CDR2: MNHNS, SASEGT. This CDR3 comprises 12 residues. The germline V and J ends were trimmed by 9 bases and 6 bases, with 12 bases remaining between them. CDR3 residues: CARPGAPNEQFF. Here the CDR3 DNA reads TGTGCCAGACCGGGGGCCCCCAATGAGCAGTTCTTC.

The CDR3 coding sequence is TGTGCCAGCAGCGAGTGGGGCGCGGGGAATCAGCCCCAGCATTTT. Translated: CASSEWGAGNQPQHF. The V call is TRBV5-6, the J call TRBJ1-5, with D perhaps matching TRBD1 (5 bases). CDR3 length: 15 residues. Germline V lookup: CDR1 SGHDT, CDR2 YYEEEE. With 4 bases removed from V and 4 bases from J, the gap between germline ends came to 15 bases. The whole variable domain, filled in from reference TRBV5-6 and TRBJ1-5, reads DAGVTQSPTHLIKTRGQQVTLRCSPKSGHDTVSWYQQALGQGPQFIFQYYEEEERQRGNFPDRFSGHQFPNYSSELNVNALLLGDSALYLCASSEWGAGNQPQHFGDGTRLSIL.

The V gene is TRBV7-9, the J gene TRBJ2-1; 9 bases line up with TRBD2. This CDR3 region has 15 residues. CDR1 is SEHNR and CDR2 is FQNEAQ in the germline V gene (reference sequence). Trimming removed 7 bases from V and 6 bases from J; junction bases left unmatched: 10. The DNA for the CDR3 is TGTGCCAGCAACACGGTACCTAGCGGGGCCAATGAGCAGTTCTTC. Translation gives CASNTVPSGANEQFF.

This clone has just a few counts. The chain carries TRBV19 and TRBJ1-1; the D gene is possibly TRBD1 (5 bases). V lost 6 bases and J lost 1, with 12 bases in between. Germline lookup yields CDR1 LNHDA and CDR2 SQIVND (reference sequence). The CDR3 is 14 residues long. Here the CDR3 DNA reads TGTGCCAGTAGAGTACAGGCAAAGAACACTGAAGCTTTCTTT. This codes for CASRVQAKNTEAFF.

V is TRBV7-8 and J is TRBJ1-4, with TRBD1 matching 7 bases. CDR3 length: 16 residues. V lost 1 base, J lost 0 bases, and 2 bases stayed unmatched. CDR1 and CDR2 (germline): SGHVS, FQNEAQ. The CDR3 spells CASSLGQGATNEKLFF. The CDR3 DNA is TGTGCCAGCAGCTTAGGGCAGGGGGCAACTAATGAAAAACTGTTTTTT.

V usage is TRBV14 and J usage is TRBJ2-2; D call uncertain. Germline CDR1 SGHDN, CDR2 FVKESK. Trimming cost V 7 bases and J 7 bases, with 16 bases left between them. The CDR3 covers 14 residues. The CDR3 sequence: CASKKLNSGGELFF. CDR3 nucleotide sequence: TGTGCCAGCAAAAAACTAAACTCGGGCGGGGAGCTGTTTTTT.

The chain has TRBV7-6 and TRBJ2-7, with TRBD1 identical over 9 bases. Germline loops: CDR1 SGHVS, CDR2 FNYEAQ. V shed 1 base, J shed 5 bases, and the junction held 6 bases outside the gene matches. CDR3 size: 15 residues. The CDR3 nucleotides are TGTGCCAGCAGCTTAGGAGCGGACAGGGGCCACGAGCAGTACTTC. This translates into CASSLGADRGHEQYF.

The chain combines TRBV7-3 with TRBJ1-1, with a weak D call TRBD1 (6 bases). The V and J ends lost 5 bases and 2 bases respectively, with 9 bases between them. The germline V gene encodes CDR1 SGHTA and CDR2 FQGTGA. The CDR3 totals 13 residues. The CDR3 loop reads CASSLDSNTEAFF. The CDR3 coding sequence is TGTGCCAGCAGCCTGGACAGCAACACTGAAGCTTTCTTT.

The CDR3 protein is CASSLSLISGGYEQYF. The CDR3 nucleotides read TGTGCCAGCAGTTTATCCCTGATAAGCGGAGGCTACGAGCAGTACTTC. This chain links TRBV28 with TRBJ2-7; D might be TRBD2 (5 bases). Looked up from germline, CDR1 is MDHEN and CDR2 is SYDVKM. There are 16 residues in the CDR3. Trimming pared 1 base from V and 3 bases from J, leaving 16 bases between.

The chain is built from TRBV25-1 and TRBJ1-5; D is ambiguous. Looked up from germline, CDR1 is MGHDK and CDR2 is SYGVNS. With 1 base removed from V and 4 bases from J, the gap between germline ends came to 8 bases. This CDR3 has 14 amino acids. CDR3 in amino acids: CASSEWEQNQPQHF. The CDR3 DNA sequence: TGTGCCAGCAGTGAATGGGAGCAGAATCAGCCCCAGCATTTT.

The genes are TRBV5-4 and TRBJ2-3; 8 nucleotides match TRBD1. Germline trimming cut 3 bases from V and 3 bases from J; bases unmatched to any gene: 3. CDR1 is SGHNT and CDR2 is YYREEE in the germline V gene (reference sequence). The CDR3 is 14 residues long. CDR3 sequence: CASSSRQGTDTQYF. CDR3 sequence (DNA): TGTGCCAGCAGCTCCCGACAGGGGACAGATACGCAGTATTTT.

The chain carries TRBV6-1 and TRBJ2-3; D may be TRBD1 (6 bases). With 6 bases removed from V and 6 bases from J, the gap between germline ends came to 16 bases. Germline values: CDR1 MNHNS, CDR2 SASEGT. There are 14 residues in the CDR3. The CDR3 reads CASRPRGVTDTQYF. In DNA form, the CDR3 reads TGTGCCAGCAGACCCAGGGGAGTGACGGATACGCAGTATTTT.

Here the CDR3 reads CASSAGFNTEAFF. The DNA for the CDR3 is TGTGCCAGCAGTGCAGGGTTTAACACTGAAGCTTTCTTT. V usage is TRBV5-4 and J usage is TRBJ1-1, with a possible D match to TRBD1 (5 bases). In germline, CDR1 is SGHNT, CDR2 YYREEE (reference sequence). V gave up 5 bases and J gave up 2 bases, with 10 bases separating them. The CDR3 covers 13 residues.

The chain links TRBV19 to TRBJ2-3; D gene uncertain. The germline V gene has CDR1 LNHDA and CDR2 SQIVND (reference sequence). CDR3 length: 14 residues. V lost 5 bases to trimming and J lost 3 bases, with 12 bases between them. The CDR3 loop is CASSLNWRTDTQYF. The CDR3 bases are TGTGCCAGTAGTCTAAATTGGCGGACAGATACGCAGTATTTT.

This sequence joins TRBV5-4 and TRBJ2-5; TRBD2 matches 10 bases. The CDR3 spans 16 residues. The V gene's germline CDR1 is SGHNT and CDR2 YYREEE (reference sequence). The V segment lost 3 bases and the J segment 5 bases; nucleotides outside the gene matches: 10. CDR3 nucleotide sequence: TGTGCCAGCAGCTCCTCTCTAGCGGGAGTAGGGGAGACCCAGTACTTC. The encoded protein is CASSSSLAGVGETQYF.

The rearrangement joins TRBV5-6 to TRBJ2-7, with TRBD2 as a possible D gene (5 bases). This CDR3 has 14 residues. Trimming cost V 2 bases and J 2 bases, with 11 bases left between them. Germline V gene data show CDR1 as SGHDT and CDR2 as YYEEEE. In DNA form, the CDR3 reads TGTGCCAGCAGCTTCCAGCGGAGTACCTACGAGCAGTACTTC. Translation gives CASSFQRSTYEQYF. Combining the CDR3 with reference TRBV5-6 and TRBJ2-7 gives the whole variable domain DAGVTQSPTHLIKTRGQQVTLRCSPKSGHDTVSWYQQALGQGPQFIFQYYEEEERQRGNFPDRFSGHQFPNYSSELNVNALLLGDSALYLCASSFQRSTYEQYFGPGTRLTVT.

V usage is TRBV7-9 and J usage is TRBJ2-2, with D possibly being TRBD2 (7 bases). There are 18 residues in the CDR3. Germline V CDR1 and CDR2: SEHNR, FQNEAQ (reference sequence). V lost 3 bases to trimming and J lost 0 bases, with 17 bases between them. CDR3: CASSFQRGGVANTGELFF. The CDR3 DNA sequence: TGTGCCAGCAGCTTCCAAAGGGGGGGAGTCGCGAACACCGGGGAGCTGTTTTTT. Drawing the rest from reference TRBV7-9 and TRBJ2-2, the complete variable domain is DTGVSQNPRHKITKRGQNVTFRCDPISEHNRLYWYRQTLGQGPEFLTYFQNEAQLEKSRLLSDRFSAERPKGSFSTLEIQRTEQGDSAMYLCASSFQRGGVANTGELFFGEGSRLTVL.

The DNA for the CDR3 is TGTGCCAGCAGCCTTCAGGGACTCGGCATGGCCCAGTACTTC. Translation gives CASSLQGLGMAQYF. The chain uses TRBV11-2 and TRBJ2-5, with D maybe TRBD2 (6 bases). The V and J ends lost 5 bases and 9 bases respectively, with 19 bases between them. Germline V gene data show CDR1 as SGHAT and CDR2 as FQNNGV. This CDR3 is built from 14 residues.

The rearrangement links TRBV5-1 to TRBJ2-7; tentative D call: TRBD2 (5 bases). The CDR3 contains 16 residues. CDR1 and CDR2 (germline): SGHRS, YFSETQ. Trimming removed 0 bases from V and 1 base from J, with 14 bases in between. In DNA form, the CDR3 reads TGCGCCAGCAGCTTGGCCTCCGGCTGGGAGTCCTACGAGCAGTACTTC. This translates into CASSLASGWESYEQYF.

This clone was picked up one time. The chain couples TRBV10-3 to TRBJ1-3; TRBD1 is a possible D gene (5 bases). Trimming took off 6 bases at V and 7 bases at J, with 13 bases between the two ends. The CDR3 runs to 13 residues. Germline V gene lookup returns CDR1 ENHRY and CDR2 SYGVKD. CDR3 in DNA: TGTGCCATCAGCTCGACAGCCTCTAACACCATATATTTT. It yields the protein CAISSTASNTIYF.

The chain uses TRBV5-1 and TRBJ2-7; no definite D call. The CDR3 length is 14 residues. Trimming shortened V by 0 bases and J by 4 bases, and 11 bases separated the two germline ends. CDR1 and CDR2 from the germline V gene are SGHRS and YFSETQ. CDR3 residues: CASSLVFGAYEQYF. Here the CDR3 DNA reads TGCGCCAGCAGCTTGGTATTTGGCGCTTACGAGCAGTACTTC.